This is a list of T cell receptor beta chains from one sample in a study of PD-1 blockade in classical Hodgkin lymphoma. Produced via immunoSEQ multiplex PCR; TCRdb's table is partial and in-frame only. The profile covers more than 15,000 clones, with over 70% appearing a single time and under 2% taken by the ten largest. Sample: CD4+ T cells from blood, taken before the fourth cycle of nivolumab. The receptors were sampled from a human donor with classical Hodgkin lymphoma. Each CDR3 is given with its conserved first and last residue. The order of the fields is D gene, V gene, J gene, clone size, CDR3 protein, CDR3 DNA. A D gene is named only where the DNA matches it firmly. Some rows mark clone size as missing; the rest say once, few, many or name a class of expanded clone.

-	TRBV7-8	TRBJ1-1	-	CASSLTGSNTEAFF	TGTGCCAGCAGCCTGACAGGATCGAACACTGAAGCTTTCTTT
-	TRBV2	TRBJ1-5	-	CASSAAGDSNQPQHF	TGTGCCAGCAGCGCAGCTGGGGACAGCAATCAGCCCCAGCATTTT
-	TRBV6-5	TRBJ1-5	few	CASSYSWDSNQPQHF	TGTGCCAGCAGTTACTCGTGGGATAGCAATCAGCCCCAGCATTTT
-	TRBV9	TRBJ2-1	-	CASSVKGGGTYNEQFF	TGTGCCAGCAGCGTCAAAGGGGGGGGAACCTACAATGAGCAGTTCTTC
-	TRBV7-9	TRBJ2-1	-	CASSFDRPRRNEQFF	TGTGCCAGCAGCTTCGACAGGCCTAGGAGAAATGAGCAGTTCTTC
-	TRBV2	TRBJ2-5	-	CASSQKNREETQYF	TGTGCCAGCAGTCAAAAAAACAGAGAAGAGACCCAGTACTTC
-	TRBV27	TRBJ2-3	-	CASLGITDTQYF	TGTGCCAGCCTGGGGATTACAGATACGCAGTATTTT
TRBD1	TRBV12-5	TRBJ2-7	-	CASGQGNYEQYF	TGTGCTAGTGGACAGGGGAATTACGAGCAGTACTTC
-	TRBV7-2	TRBJ2-7	-	CASSLVGENFYEQYF	TGTGCCAGCAGCTTAGTGGGGGAGAACTTCTACGAGCAGTACTTC
TRBD2	TRBV4-2	TRBJ2-1	-	CASSPSTGTSGHNEQFF	TGTGCCAGCAGCCCCTCGACCGGGACTAGCGGACACAATGAGCAGTTCTTC
TRBD1	TRBV5-5	TRBJ2-5	-	CASSLGQGVETQYF	TGTGCCAGCAGCTTGGGACAGGGGGTAGAGACCCAGTACTTC
-	TRBV11-2	TRBJ2-1	-	CASSLEGAGHEQFF	TGTGCCAGCAGCTTAGAGGGGGCCGGGCATGAGCAGTTCTTC
TRBD2	TRBV6-5	TRBJ2-2	-	CASSYWTSDGELFF	TGTGCCAGCAGTTACTGGACTAGCGATGGGGAGCTGTTTTTT
-	TRBV5-6	TRBJ1-5	once	CASTLPPGILNQPQHF	TGTGCCAGCACCCTCCCCCCCGGTATTCTAAATCAGCCCCAGCATTTT
-	TRBV6-1	TRBJ1-2	-	CASKAPGVGGYTF	TGTGCCAGCAAGGCACCGGGAGTTGGCGGCTACACCTTC
-	TRBV29-1	TRBJ2-1	once	CSVEVRSSYNEQFF	TGCAGCGTTGAGGTCAGAAGCTCCTACAATGAGCAGTTCTTC
-	TRBV6-1	TRBJ1-1	medium-sized	CAGRTNTEAFF	TGTGCCGGACGCACGAACACTGAAGCTTTCTTT
TRBD1	TRBV5-1	TRBJ1-1	-	CASSESNRGITFF	TGCGCCAGCAGCGAATCCAACAGGGGGATCACTTTCTTT
TRBD2	TRBV11-2	TRBJ2-7	-	CASSLALADYEQYF	TGTGCCAGCAGCTTAGCTCTAGCGGACTACGAGCAGTACTTC
-	TRBV14	TRBJ2-5	once	CASSQVHGETQYF	TGTGCCAGCAGCCAAGTCCATGGGGAGACCCAGTACTTC
TRBD1	TRBV5-4	TRBJ1-2	few	CASSFGQEPYGYTF	TGTGCCAGCAGCTTCGGACAGGAGCCCTATGGCTACACCTTC
-	TRBV18	TRBJ2-1	-	CASSPLGGSYNEQFF	TGTGCCAGCTCACCACTGGGGGGATCCTACAATGAGCAGTTCTTC
-	TRBV19	TRBJ1-2	once	CASSLGAASYGYTF	TGTGCCAGTAGCCTGGGGGCAGCATCCTATGGCTACACCTTC
-	TRBV6-1	TRBJ2-6	-	CASSDDVRVSGANVLTF	TGTGCCAGCAGTGACGACGTGAGGGTTTCGGGGGCCAACGTCCTGACTTTC
-	TRBV7-9	TRBJ1-1	-	CASSKTVEAFF	TGTGCCAGCAGCAAAACAGTTGAAGCTTTCTTT
TRBD1	TRBV10-1	TRBJ1-6	-	CASSEGTVGHSPLHF	TGCGCCAGCAGTGAGGGGACAGTTGGCCACTCACCCCTCCACTTT
-	TRBV7-8	TRBJ2-7	-	CASSLAHGSYEQYF	TGTGCCAGCAGCTTAGCGCACGGCTCCTACGAGCAGTACTTC
-	TRBV7-9	TRBJ2-4	-	CASSFFGTDSPIAKNIQYF	TGTGCCAGCAGCTTCTTTGGAACGGACAGTCCGATAGCCAAAAACATTCAGTACTTC
-	TRBV15	TRBJ1-1	-	CATSTGGRGNTEAFF	TGTGCCACCAGCACCGGGGGTCGGGGGAACACTGAAGCTTTCTTT
TRBD1	TRBV5-8	TRBJ1-2	-	CASSLAGGYGYTF	TGTGCCAGCAGCCTGGCAGGGGGCTATGGCTACACCTTC
-	TRBV18	TRBJ1-6	few	CASSPQADNSPLHF	TGTGCCAGCTCACCGCAGGCGGATAATTCACCCCTCCACTTT
-	TRBV5-1	TRBJ1-2	-	CASSLLQGGSRYGYTF	TGCGCCAGCAGCCTCTTACAGGGTGGTTCACGATATGGCTACACCTTC
-	TRBV10-3	TRBJ2-2	few	CAISESGDLATGELFF	TGTGCCATCAGTGAATCGGGGGATTTGGCCACCGGGGAGCTGTTTTTT
-	TRBV19	TRBJ1-2	few	CASSETGFSYGYTF	TGTGCCAGTAGTGAGACAGGTTTTTCTTATGGCTACACCTTC
TRBD2	TRBV7-8	TRBJ2-3	-	CASSPWTSGRSDTQYF	TGTGCCAGCAGCCCATGGACTAGCGGGAGGTCTGATACGCAGTATTTT
-	TRBV18	TRBJ1-5	-	CASSPQGESNQPQHF	TGTGCCAGCTCACCACAGGGAGAGAGCAATCAGCCCCAGCATTTT
-	TRBV7-6	TRBJ1-5	-	CASSPQSDQPQHF	TGTGCCAGCAGCCCCCAAAGTGATCAGCCCCAGCATTTT
TRBD1	TRBV30	TRBJ2-7	-	CALVQGAHEQYF	TGTGCCTTGGTCCAGGGGGCCCACGAGCAGTACTTC
-	TRBV5-1	TRBJ2-5	-	CASSLGAGRRETQYF	TGCGCCAGCAGCTTGGGGGCAGGGCGCAGGGAGACCCAGTACTTC
-	TRBV15	TRBJ1-1	-	CATSRAGAGFTEAFF	TGTGCCACCAGCAGAGCGGGGGCGGGGTTCACTGAAGCTTTCTTT